A single sample gave rise to the 5 T cell receptor beta chains below, sequenced in a study of cytomegalovirus exposure and HLA in healthy donors. PCR used 60 Vbeta primers and 13 Jbeta primers. Sequenced by immunoSEQ multiplex PCR; TCRdb stores in-frame clones only, minus some. This table has about 62,000 clones, over 75% appearing once. The specimen was PBMCs. These receptors were obtained from a man aged 18 to 35 in good health and CMV-seronegative.

The chain has TRBV14 and TRBJ1-2; 10 bases are a match to TRBD1. The V gene's germline CDR1 is SGHDN and CDR2 FVKESK. The J segment lost 5 bases and the V segment lost 6 bases, leaving 9 bases of the junction unmatched. The CDR3 runs 15 residues. The CDR3 DNA sequence: TGTGCCAGCAGTCTCCCCGGGACAGGGGTTTATGGCTACACCTTC. Translated: CASSLPGTGVYGYTF.

The chain couples TRBV28 to TRBJ1-1, with TRBD1 matching 9 bases. J gave up 5 bases and V 9 bases, and 13 bases lay outside the gene matches. The CDR3 covers 15 residues. The germline CDR1 and CDR2 sequences are MDHEN and SYDVKM. The CDR3 sequence is CASTGTGISLTEAFF. The CDR3 region has the DNA TGTGCCAGTACCGGGACAGGGATTTCGTTGACTGAAGCTTTCTTT.

The chain recombines TRBV5-1 with TRBJ2-7; a weak D match, TRBD1 (6 bases). The CDR3 is made up of 15 amino acids. The V and J ends lost 2 bases and 3 bases respectively, with 15 bases between them. Germline V lookup: CDR1 SGHRS, CDR2 YFSETQ. In DNA, the CDR3 is TGCGCCAGCAGCTTCTCTTTCGGACAGAACTACGAGCAGTACTTC. Translating it yields CASSFSFGQNYEQYF.

This rearrangement joins TRBV5-1 to TRBJ2-7; 10 bases line up with TRBD2. The CDR3 runs 17 residues. Germline V gene sequence: CDR1 SGHRS, CDR2 YFSETQ. V was clipped by 2 bases and J by 3 bases; unmatched bases: 11. CDR3 protein: CASSFGSGGPFLYEQYF. The DNA of the CDR3 is TGCGCCAGCAGCTTTGGTAGCGGGGGGCCTTTTCTCTACGAGCAGTACTTC. The entire variable domain, with the rest obtained from reference TRBV5-1 and TRBJ2-7, is as follows: KAGVTQTPRYLIKTRGQQVTLSCSPISGHRSVSWYQQTPGQGLQFLFEYFSETQRNKGNFPGRFSGRQFSNSRSEMNVSTLELGDSALYLCASSFGSGGPFLYEQYFGPGTRLTVT.

About this clone: Germline and junction disagree at one end, which may indicate a read error. The V and J genes are TRBV7-7 and TRBJ2-5; 8 bases agree with TRBD1. The CDR3 consists of 16 residues. Germline V gene data show CDR1 as SSHAT and CDR2 as FNYEAQ (reference sequence). The CDR3 DNA is TGTGCTAGCAGCTGGGATGGACAGGGTGGCCAAGAGACCCAGTACTTC. It translates to CASSWDGQGGQETQYF. Full variable domain (remainder filled in from reference TRBV7-7 and TRBJ2-5): GAGVSQSPRYKVTKRGQDVTLRCDPISSHATLYWYQQALGQGPEFLTYFNYEAQPDKSGLPSDRFSAERPEGSISTLTIQRTEQRDSAMYRCASSWDGQGGQETQYFGPGTRLLVL.